Listed below are T cell receptor beta chains from one sample, sequenced in a study of Graves' ophthalmopathy and Graves' hyperthyroidism. TCRdb itself ran the multiplex PCR reads through MiXCR, one entry per CDR3 protein. The sample includes some 390,000 distinct CDR3 sequences, approximately 16% seen only once; the top ten take roughly 1.5%. The sample taken for sequencing was peripheral blood. The receptors originated from a woman aged 18-30 years with Graves' ophthalmopathy. CDR3s leave out the opening cysteine and the closing phenylalanine or tryptophan.

J gene,V gene,CDR3 protein
TRBJ2-4,TRBV6-5,ASARPAKNIQY
TRBJ1-5,TRBV20-1,SVCRVGNSNQPQH
TRBJ2-1,TRBV20-1,SARSGTSGSNEQF
TRBJ1-1,TRBV6-1,ASSVADTNTEAF
TRBJ2-5,TRBV30,AWNGVIETQY
TRBJ1-5,TRBV19,ASGTAHSNQPQH
TRBJ1-1,TRBV6-1,ASRRAGMNTEAF
TRBJ1-1,TRBV5-1,ASSVGQGAVNTEAF
TRBJ2-5,TRBV11-2,ASSLGGTTQETQY
TRBJ2-7,TRBV12-3/TRBV12-4,PIERSYEQY
TRBJ2-4,TRBV12-3/TRBV12-4,ASSRGGNIQY
TRBJ1-2,TRBV6-2/TRBV6-3,ASSHRDRGYGYT
TRBJ1-1,TRBV5-1,ASRLGGMNTEAF
TRBJ1-5,TRBV11-1,ASSFIRDRGLFQPQH
TRBJ2-7,TRBV7-6,ASSLAGADSYEQY
TRBJ1-1,TRBV19,ASEQGETEAF
TRBJ1-6,TRBV14,ASSRGPGTKGSPLH
TRBJ1-2,TRBV20-1,SARDERGLGYGYT
TRBJ1-1,TRBV24-1,ATMRRGGTEAF
TRBJ2-3,TRBV6-6,ASSAKGVSTDTQY
TRBJ2-5,TRBV6-2/TRBV6-3,ASSYPLGQGQETQY
TRBJ2-5,TRBV2,ASSGQGLGTQY
TRBJ1-1,TRBV4-1,ASSQVRVWPVWYTEAF
TRBJ1-1,TRBV6-2/TRBV6-3,ASTLDRARTEAF
TRBJ2-7,TRBV12-5,ASGSRDSETYEQY
TRBJ1-3,TRBV18,AGSTGQSSGNTIY
TRBJ2-5,TRBV24-1,ATSDLTGTSDPETQY
TRBJ1-6,TRBV7-2,ASSFRDPWNSPLH
TRBJ1-2,TRBV14,ASSPMGQGIYGYT
TRBJ2-5,TRBV6-2/TRBV6-3,ASRTGIKETQY
TRBJ1-5,TRBV20-1,SARRGAQSNQPQH
TRBJ2-5,TRBV2,ASSEAQGAFRQTQY
TRBJ1-1,TRBV5-1,ASSPWTGVTEAF
TRBJ2-5,TRBV7-2,ASSLAAATQETQY
TRBJ2-7,TRBV15,ATSRVDNSYEQY
TRBJ2-7,TRBV6-4,ASSDLHAGRNYEQY
TRBJ1-1,TRBV29-1,SVVTGSEAF
TRBJ2-4,TRBV20-1,SARAPDLAKNIQY